The clone carrying this TCR beta chain was observed a few times. Antigen: not known. The CDR3 totals 14 residues. V dropped 5 bases and J dropped 4; count of bases not matched to a gene: 6. Germline V gene data show CDR1 as MNHEY and CDR2 as SVGAGI. These data are taken from a study of Graves' ophthalmopathy and Graves' hyperthyroidism. On the study more broadly: Specimen type is peripheral blood, obtained at initial diagnosis before any treatment. Study outcomes and limitations: Blood also held most thyroid clonotypes expanded above 0.001 frequency.

The TCR beta CDR3 regions underwent amplification from RNA transcripts. Investigators did first-round RT-PCR with HTBI primers, then second-round multiplex PCR. One entry per CDR3 protein, called by TCRdb with MiXCR from the multiplex PCR reads. The sample lists almost 750,000 distinct CDR3 sequences, 35% to 50% occurring once. Orbital computed tomography, together with clinical symptoms, serum thyroxine, TRAb and thyroid ultrasound, was used for diagnosis. From fresh peripheral blood, under 12 ml in volume, the PBMCs were obtained. The sample comprised peripheral blood. This sequence was found in an adult man with Graves' ophthalmopathy. This chain uses TRBV6-5 with TRBJ1-2, with 8 bases aligning to TRBD1. CDR3 sequence reads: CASSPRDRLYGYTF. For the CDR3, the DNA is TGTGCCAGCAGTCCCCGGGACAGGCTCTATGGCTACACCTTC.